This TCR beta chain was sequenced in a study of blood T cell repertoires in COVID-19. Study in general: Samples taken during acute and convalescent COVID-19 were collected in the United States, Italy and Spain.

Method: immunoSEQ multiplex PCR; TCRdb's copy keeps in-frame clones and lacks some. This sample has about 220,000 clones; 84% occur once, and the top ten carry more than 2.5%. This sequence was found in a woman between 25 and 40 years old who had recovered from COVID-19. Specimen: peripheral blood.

CDR3 bases: TGTGCCAGTAGTATGGAGGGGCATCTAGCGGGGTGGAACACCGGGGAGCTGTTTTTT. It yields the protein CASSMEGHLAGWNTGELFF. The rearrangement joins TRBV19 to TRBJ2-2; the match to TRBD2 covers 9 bases. In germline, CDR1 is LNHDA, CDR2 SQIVND (reference sequence). CDR3 length: 19 amino acids. J gave up 1 base and V 3 bases, and 12 bases lay outside the gene matches.